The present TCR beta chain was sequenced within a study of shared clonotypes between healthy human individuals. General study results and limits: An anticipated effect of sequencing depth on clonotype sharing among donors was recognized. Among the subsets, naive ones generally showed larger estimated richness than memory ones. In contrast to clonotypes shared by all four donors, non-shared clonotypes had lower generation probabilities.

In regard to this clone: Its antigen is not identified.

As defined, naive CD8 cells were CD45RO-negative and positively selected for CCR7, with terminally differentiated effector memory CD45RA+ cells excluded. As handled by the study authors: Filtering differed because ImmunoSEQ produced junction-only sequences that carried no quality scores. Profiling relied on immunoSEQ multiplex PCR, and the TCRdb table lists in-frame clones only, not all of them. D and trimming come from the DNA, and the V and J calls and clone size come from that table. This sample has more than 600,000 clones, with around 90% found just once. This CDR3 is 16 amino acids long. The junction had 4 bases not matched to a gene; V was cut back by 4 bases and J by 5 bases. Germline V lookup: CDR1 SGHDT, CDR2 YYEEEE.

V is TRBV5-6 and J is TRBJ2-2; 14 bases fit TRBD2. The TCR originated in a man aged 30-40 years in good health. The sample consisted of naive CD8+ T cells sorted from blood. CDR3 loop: CASSEGLAGVTGELFF. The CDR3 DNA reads TGTGCCAGCAGCGAGGGACTAGCGGGAGTTACCGGGGAGCTGTTTTTT.